This T cell receptor beta chain was obtained from a study of T cell repertoires in cytomegalovirus infection. On the study more broadly: Newly reported HLA-C-restricted and thoroughly characterized HLA-B-restricted CMV epitopes were employed.

In its sample, this clonotype was seen a few times. Its antigen is not identified. TCRdb ran MiXCR on the reads and lists one entry per CDR3 protein. The sample contains more than 250,000 distinct CDR3 sequences, roughly 25% of which appear only once. With V trimmed by 2 bases and J by 0 bases, 6 bases remained unmatched. The CDR3 runs 16 residues. Germline-derived CDR1 and CDR2 are SGHVS and FQNEAQ. The receptor was derived from a human donor in good health (CMV status not recorded). Some clones in this sample may be carry-over from other donors' samples. The chain is built from TRBV7-8 and TRBJ1-1, with 7 bases identical to TRBD1. This material consisted of cultured PBMCs, taken from culture after CMV antigen stimulation. CDR3 amino acids: CASSLLTGDMNTEAFF. As DNA, the CDR3 is TGTGCCAGCAGCTTATTAACAGGGGACATGAACACTGAAGCTTTCTTT.